This entry is about one T cell receptor beta chain. Its antigen is unknown. Base qualities are not recorded, but no much larger clone differs from it by a single base. The sample comes from a study of cytomegalovirus exposure and HLA in healthy donors (dated by TCRdb to about 2017). Regarding the study in general: According to an earlier analysis of 587 of the donors, about 190 million T cells yielded 90 million to 130 million unique TCR beta sequences and about 280 Gb of sequence data. Donor age, sex, ethnicity and CMV serostatus were compiled together with the repertoire data. Several DR-DQ haplotypes were handled as single units for association and clustering because linkage in the cohort was strong. The aim of the study was to test whether cataloging public T cell receptors could identify signatures of past pathogen exposure. The genetic ancestry cluster associated with self-reported Caucasian donors included about 84% of the 398 genotyped donors. The later analysis used no new phenotypic data to find candidate immune exposures, relying instead on TCR beta sequences and their occurrence across donors. An early release covering roughly 640 HLA-typed donors comprised about 290 gigabases of sequencing data and 65 million to 100 million unique TCR sequences. The T cell repertoires of some 700 subjects were profiled by immunosequencing and related to cytomegalovirus serostatus. To decide whether each TCR beta V gene segment behaved as functional or pseudogenic, an earlier analysis of approximately 620 of the donors relied on high-throughput TCR beta sequencing. To predict cytomegalovirus infection status, the study brought together high-throughput TCR immunosequencing, statistical association of individual TCRs with disease status, and machine learning. Every repertoire in the discovery cohort had been generated on one and the same sequencing platform. Typing coverage varied by locus: roughly 629-640 donors for A, B, C, DRB1 and DQB1; 500 to 550 for DQA1; nearly 610 for DPA1; around 450 for DPB1. Along with the roughly 670-subject first cohort, a separate validation cohort of more than 90 different subjects was used. In a later genetic analysis, genome-wide SNP genotypes for about 65% of the roughly 700 donors were used, and that subset was treated as a discovery cohort. HLA typing covered class I and class II loci at four-digit resolution. Among 300 to 500 genotyped donors of the cohort, an average of around 250,000 unique TCR beta nucleotide sequences was sequenced per donor, of which about 19% were non-productive. In a later analysis, previously published TCR beta repertoires from fewer than 750 donors were re-analyzed and high-resolution HLA genotyping was added so that TCR occurrence patterns could be studied.

Study-level results and caveats: Roughly uniform sequencing depth across donors was assumed in presence/absence analyses, although this assumption may not hold. According to a later analysis, TCR association rates differed among HLA loci, with DRB1 alleles showing the most associated TCRs and HLA-C alleles showing the fewest. The only immune exposure information available for the cohort was CMV serostatus. In a later analysis, most CMV-associated TCR beta chains were found to appear HLA-restricted, with HLA associations seemingly driven largely by CMV exposure. Cytomegalovirus status was reported to be diagnosed by the classifier with high specificity and sensitivity in both the original and validation cohorts. A cluster of highly shared sequence variants was judged likely to be a technical artifact of the sequencing pipeline. A later analysis reported that several top co-occurrence clusters appeared linked to parvovirus B19, influenza, CMV and Epstein-Barr virus. HLA typing was unavailable for some donors at each locus, so association tests used only the typed subset. In a later analysis, HLA-associated TCR beta chains were found to be more clonally expanded and to have lower generation probabilities than equally common non-associated chains. While some public TCRs were present in many individuals, most TCR sequences turned up only very rarely across donors. The study listed 150 to 200 TCR beta chains as associated with cytomegalovirus. An earlier analysis of approximately 590 of the donors showed that most TCR beta V segments appeared in productive rearrangements either about 90% or about 30% of the time, which broadly matched IMGT annotations. A later analysis associated roughly 17,000 TCR beta sequences with specific HLA alleles at a false discovery rate of 0.05. Some IMGT-functional V segments, including TRBV6-2 and TRBV6-3, could not be told apart with the 87-base-pair reads, so those segments were excluded. Assigning TCR associations to individual alleles was difficult when HLA alleles, especially DR and DQ, strongly co-occurred. A later genetic analysis associated a missense DCLRE1C variant with V-gene and J-gene trimming of TCR beta chains, and an independent cohort replicated the association. In this cohort, only TCR beta chains were sequenced, and detectable features were limited by the absence of alpha or paired-chain data. The authors suggested that the approach could potentially be extended to other disease states and immunological phenotypes. Compared with the roughly 720-donor mean, donors in an Asian-associated ancestry cluster had fewer N-insertions in productive TCRs, according to a later genetic analysis. In vitro tests confirmed that a few of the cytomegalovirus-associated TCR beta chains recognize cytomegalovirus antigens. Because counts were too low, 15 to 20 rarely observed V segments, including chromosome 9 orphons, were excluded from the earlier analysis of under 650 of the donors. A further reported finding was that TCR beta sequences accurately predicted the HLA-A and HLA-B alleles for most subjects in the first cohort. Linkage disequilibrium might explain the correlated functional status among segregating V segments, but an unknown experimental factor could not be ruled out.

The method behind the library was the immunoSEQ multiplex PCR assay. For the multiplex PCR, a mixture combining 60 forward primers for TCR Vbeta segments and 13 reverse primers for TCR Jbeta segments was used. Amplification of the CDR3 region of rearranged TCR beta genes was performed with a multiplex PCR assay on genomic DNA. Amplified TCR beta libraries were sequenced as 87-base-pair reads on the Illumina HiSeq System. The authors' pipeline ran thus. In a later analysis, roughly 80 million unique TCR beta chains were counted across the 500 to 700 repertoires, and approximately 11 million of these chains were shared by at least two donors. Raw reads were error-corrected and collapsed into unique sequences with a nearest-neighbor algorithm that merged closely related sequences to remove PCR and sequencing errors. V, D and J gene segments were assigned by aligning CDR3 sequences to IMGT reference sequences. For a sequence to be retained, a match of at least six nucleotides was required to both a V gene segment and a J gene segment. Rearrangements were classified as productive when the CDR3 lacked stop codons and remained in frame with V and J, and all other rearrangements were classified as non-productive. Following IMGT convention, CDR3 was defined as the stretch from the second conserved V-encoded cysteine up to the conserved J-encoded phenylalanine. The earlier analysis of more than 450 of the donors excluded sequences that lacked an unambiguous match to a single V gene segment. In an earlier analysis of about 590 of the donors, a V segment was called functional when productive rearrangements were above 56.7%, and segregating when the standard deviation between donors exceeded 5%. To diagnose cytomegalovirus status from the catalog of TCR beta chain sequences, a statistical classification framework was built. V and J gene assignment, in a later analysis, came from comparing TCR nucleotide sequences with IMGT/GENE-DB human TR gene sequences. The TCRdist pipeline was used in a later analysis to assign CDR3 sequences and most-parsimonious VDJ recombination scenarios. In a later analysis, every TCR beta chain was defined by the combination of its CDR3 amino acid sequence and its V-gene family, and reads without a unique V-gene family were dropped. In a later analysis, 500 to 650 highly shared, low-generation-probability nucleotide sequences were removed to address suspected cross-contamination and a sequencing artifact. In a later analysis, a clonal expansion index was calculated for each public chain from normalized within-repertoire ranks of inferred template counts. In a later analysis, generation probabilities were computed with a VDJ recombination model fitted to out-of-frame rearrangements, and the resulting probabilities were checked against IGoR. A later analysis scored TCR-TCR, TCR-HLA and TCR-CMV co-occurrence with hypergeometric tests, applying a repertoire-size bias correction to TCR pairs. A later analysis estimated false discovery rates by permuting HLA or CMV assignments 20 times. A later analysis grouped co-occurring TCRs with DBSCAN, adding TCRdist sequence similarity when clustering within HLA-allele-positive subsets. Co-occurrence clustering excluded repertoires with fewer than 30,000 or more than 120,000 public chains, plus five with anomalous nucleotide sharing. In its TCRdb copy, this immuneACCESS table keeps in-frame sequences only and misses some clones. Where compared with another copy, unresolved V genes explain less than half of these, and the others have no known cause. That table gives V, J and clone size, and the DNA gave D and trimming. The sample profile shows approximately 150,000 clones; about 80% of them were found once. The biggest ten clones account for approximately 1.3% of the sample.

The CDR3 numbers 15 residues from cysteine through phenylalanine. The read is trimmed to its CDR3 DNA, 45 bases read in frame from base 1. The germline V gene yields MDHEN for CDR1 and SYDVKM for CDR2. Trimming costs V 1 base and J 2 bases, and their ends lie 9 bases apart. The cohort consisted of 666 healthy bone marrow donors. All cohort members were sampled while nominally healthy, although unrecorded immune exposures were likely present. The donor was CMV seronegative and belonged to the group of under 400 seronegative cohort members. Every donor gave a peripheral blood sample, and the peripheral blood mononuclear cells from that sample were used for TCR beta sequencing. The Qiagen DNeasy Blood Extraction Kit was used to extract genomic DNA from the blood cell samples.

The chain joins TRBV28 to TRBJ1-5; no D gene is confidently identified. The sequence was obtained from a man in his thirties or forties in good health and CMV-seronegative. The sample was PBMCs. The CDR3 in this case is CASSLLAVGNQPQHF. The nucleotide sequence is given as TGTGCCAGCAGTTTATTGGCAGTGGGCAATCAGCCCCAGCATTTT. Supplemented by the reference TRBV28 and TRBJ1-5 proteins around the CDR3, the complete variable domain is DVKVTQSSRYLVKRTGEKVFLECVQDMDHENMFWYRQDPGLGLRLIYFSYDVKMKEKGDIPEGYSVSREKKERFSLILESASTNQTSMYLCASSLLAVGNQPQHFGDGTRLSIL.